The 3 T cell receptor beta chains below were found in one sample sequenced in a study of T cells in localized non-small cell lung cancer. The method was immunoSEQ multiplex PCR; TCRdb's version includes in-frame clones alone and lacks a portion of them. The sample holds some 130,000 clones, roughly 90% seen once. The sequenced sample was peripheral blood, obtained before any cancer treatment. The source of these receptors is a female donor aged 60 or older with stage I lung adenocarcinoma.

Concerning this clone itself: This sample includes further DNA sequences coding for the same CDR3. V gene TRBV5-4 combines with J gene TRBJ2-7; 9 bases line up with TRBD1. The V and J ends lost 4 bases and 5 bases, in that order; junction bases with no gene match: 7. The CDR3 covers 14 residues. Germline CDR1 and CDR2: SGHNT and YYREEE (reference sequence). The CDR3 sequence: CASSTGQGIDEQYF. In DNA, the CDR3 is TGTGCCAGCAGCACGGGACAGGGAATCGACGAGCAGTACTTC.

V and J are TRBV9 and TRBJ2-7; the match to TRBD2 covers 9 bases. Germline V lookup: CDR1 SGDLS, CDR2 YYNGEE. V lost 0 bases and J lost 6; bases outside the gene matches: 16. CDR3 size: 18 residues. CDR3 sequence reads: CASSVGVTSGGITSEQYF. DNA for the CDR3: TGTGCCAGCAGCGTAGGGGTGACTAGCGGTGGTATTACGTCCGAGCAGTACTTC.

The chain combines TRBV5-4 with TRBJ2-1, with 9 bases that match TRBD2. The V segment lost 4 bases and the J segment 3 bases; nucleotides outside the gene matches: 5. The CDR3 contains 15 residues. The V gene's germline CDR1 is SGHNT and CDR2 YYREEE (reference sequence). The CDR3 loop is CASSPASGNYNEQFF. CDR3 nucleotide sequence: TGTGCCAGCAGCCCCGCTAGCGGGAACTACAATGAGCAGTTCTTC.